This T cell receptor (beta chain) was found in a study of response to subunit inactivated influenza vaccine. CDR1 and CDR2 from the germline V gene are ENHRY and SYGVKD. The CDR3 contains 15 residues. Trimming took 2 bases from V and 4 from J, leaving 14 bases between them. TCRdb reprocessed the RT-PCR reads with MiXCR, giving one entry per CDR3 protein. The table records about 570,000 distinct CDR3 sequences, approximately 10% of them present only once. The sample was also reused in another study, on T cells expressing NK-cell markers. That investigation notes: What made the TCR beta cDNA was 5'RACE template switching with UMIs. For four donors, these clonotypes were likewise the leading ones in the CD3+CD56-NKG2C+ fraction.

Sequences were derived from PBMCs from blood, sampled on the day of vaccination. The receptor was derived from a man aged 45 to 65 who received an inactivated influenza vaccine. The genes are TRBV10-3 and TRBJ2-5; maybe TRBD1 (6 bases). The DNA for the CDR3 is TGTGCCATCAGTGAGGCAATCACAGGGAGAGAGACCCAGTACTTC. Its protein is CAISEAITGRETQYF.